The 30 T cell receptor beta chains given below trace back to one sample, sequenced in a study of cytomegalovirus exposure and HLA in healthy donors. The table came from immunoSEQ multiplex PCR; TCRdb's copy has only in-frame clones and leaves some out. Seen here are 150,000 to 200,000 clones, roughly 84% observed once, and the top ten hold roughly 10%. The specimen was PBMCs. These receptors came from a man between 25 and 39 years old in good health and CMV-seropositive.

V and J are TRBV4-1 and TRBJ2-3; TRBD2 matches 7 bases. The CDR3 covers 17 residues. Trimming took 1 base from V and 3 from J; bases not matched to a gene: 10. Germline CDR1 MGHRA, CDR2 YSYEKL. The CDR3 region has the DNA TGCGCCAGCAGCCAAGGGACGTGGCGGGGGAAGACAGATACGCAGTATTTT. This codes for CASSQGTWRGKTDTQYF.

This clone is a singleton in its sample. The chain joins TRBV13 to TRBJ1-2, with D tentatively TRBD1 (6 bases). Trimming left V 0 bases short and J 3 bases short, with 8 bases between. The CDR3 covers 14 residues. CDR1 and CDR2 from the germline V gene are PRHDT and FYEKMQ (reference sequence). This CDR3 is CASSLGTGYYGYTF. CDR3 nucleotide sequence: TGTGCCAGCAGCTTAGGTACAGGGTACTATGGCTACACCTTC.

The chain has TRBV6-1 and TRBJ2-1, with 10 positions matching TRBD2. Germline V lookup: CDR1 MNHNS, CDR2 SASEGT. This CDR3 region has 15 residues. V was pared by 1 base and J by 9 bases, with 6 bases of the junction left unmatched. The CDR3 DNA sequence: TGTGCCAGCAGTGAAGTTGCGGTAGCGGGAGGTGAGCAGTTCTTC. This sequence encodes CASSEVAVAGGEQFF.

This clone was counted a few times. The chain recombines TRBV27 with TRBJ2-7; a weak D match, TRBD2 (6 bases). Germline V lookup: CDR1 MNHEY, CDR2 SMNVEV (reference sequence). The CDR3 extends over 14 amino acids. V was shortened by 2 bases and J by 0 bases, with 8 bases between the two germline ends. In nucleotides, the CDR3 is TGTGCCAGCAGTTTAGGAGGGAGCTCCTACGAGCAGTACTTC. Residues: CASSLGGSSYEQYF.

J is TRBJ2-7 and V is TRBV4-1; 12 bases map to TRBD2. The germline gives CDR1 MGHRA, CDR2 YSYEKL. V lost 2 bases and J lost 5; bases outside the gene matches: 4. The CDR3 is 15 residues long. Written as DNA, the CDR3 is TGCGCCAGCAGCCAACTAGCGGGAGGGCGTAACGAGCAGTACTTC. Residues: CASSQLAGGRNEQYF.

J is TRBJ2-2 and V is TRBV7-8, with TRBD1 matching over 9 bases. This CDR3 is built from 15 residues. In germline, CDR1 is SGHVS, CDR2 FQNEAQ. With V trimmed by 5 bases and J by 5 bases, 6 bases remained unmatched. The CDR3 nucleotides read TGTGCCAGCAGCCAAGGGACAGGGAGTACCGGGGAGCTGTTTTTT. This encodes CASSQGTGSTGELFF.

The chain couples TRBV13 to TRBJ2-2, with a possible D match to TRBD2 (5 bases). V lost 5 bases and J 6 bases, leaving 10 bases between the germline ends. From germline, CDR1 is PRHDT and CDR2 FYEKMQ (reference sequence). This CDR3 has 13 amino acids. The CDR3 DNA reads as TGTGCCAGCAGCGCCAGGACTCCCGGGGAGCTGTTTTTT. Translation: CASSARTPGELFF.

Here the CDR3 reads CASTRDRGRNQPQHF. DNA of the CDR3: TGTGCCAGTACTAGGGACAGGGGGCGGAATCAGCCCCAGCATTTT. The chain links TRBV19 to TRBJ1-5; 12 positions agree with TRBD1. V gave up 7 bases and J gave up 4 bases; unmatched junction bases: 5. The CDR3 is 15 amino acids. The germline gives CDR1 LNHDA, CDR2 SQIVND (reference sequence).

The rearrangement uses TRBV7-8 and TRBJ1-5; 9 bases are shared with TRBD1. The ends lost 4 bases at V and 8 bases at J; junction bases unmatched: 3. The germline gives CDR1 SGHVS, CDR2 FQNEAQ. There are 13 residues in the CDR3. The CDR3 DNA reads TGTGCCAGCAGCTGGACAGGGGTGAAGCCCCAGCATTTT. Translation: CASSWTGVKPQHF.

This clone was seen a few times. The chain employs TRBV6-6 and TRBJ1-1, with 7 positions matching TRBD1. The CDR3 consists of 15 residues. After removal of 6 bases from V and 0 bases from J, the junction contained 7 bases not matched to a gene. Germline-derived CDR1 and CDR2 are MNHNY and SVGAGI (reference sequence). The chain's CDR3 is CASRRQGEMNTEAFF. The CDR3 nucleotides are TGTGCCAGCAGACGACAGGGTGAGATGAACACTGAAGCTTTCTTT.

The V gene is TRBV6-1, the J gene TRBJ1-1; 9 bases agree with TRBD1. This CDR3 contains 13 residues. CDR1 is MNHNS and CDR2 is SASEGT in the germline V gene. V lost 1 base and J lost 11; bases outside the gene matches: 5. CDR3 sequence reads: CASSEGTGVWAFF. DNA for the CDR3: TGTGCCAGCAGTGAAGGGACAGGGGTATGGGCTTTCTTT.

This sequence joins TRBV12-5 and TRBJ2-7; 9 bases are a match to TRBD1. Germline V CDR1 and CDR2: LGHNT, FRNRAP. This CDR3 is 17 amino acids long. V was pared by 7 bases and J by 6 bases, with 19 bases of the junction left unmatched. CDR3 sequence: CASDPHSPGQGGCEQYF. CDR3 in DNA: TGTGCTAGTGATCCTCATTCCCCGGGACAGGGAGGTTGCGAGCAGTACTTC. Drawing the rest from reference TRBV12-5 and TRBJ2-7, the complete variable domain is DARVTQTPRHKVTEMGQEVTMRCQPILGHNTVFWYRQTMMQGLELLAYFRNRAPLDDSGMPKDRFSAEMPDATLATLKIQPSEPRDSAVYFCASDPHSPGQGGCEQYFGPGTRLTVT.

This rearrangement joins TRBV7-2 to TRBJ2-7, with a tentative D call TRBD2 (6 bases). Germline V lookup: CDR1 SGHTA, CDR2 FQGNSA. The CDR3 is 15 amino acids. The V end lost 5 bases, the J end lost 2 bases, and 16 bases lay between the germline ends. CDR3 in amino acids: CASSRDFTITYEQYF. The DNA for the CDR3 is TGTGCCAGCAGCCGGGACTTCACCATAACCTACGAGCAGTACTTC.

The gene calls are TRBV4-1 and TRBJ1-1, with D hard to call. Germline V gene lookup returns CDR1 MGHRA and CDR2 YSYEKL. V was trimmed by 0 bases and J by 6 bases, leaving 5 bases between them. CDR3 length equals 12 residues. CDR3 coding DNA: TGCGCCAGCAGCCAAGATCGTTCTGAAGCTTTCTTT. Translation: CASSQDRSEAFF.

This clone was observed a handful of times. The V and J genes are TRBV6-1 and TRBJ2-3; D is perhaps TRBD1 (5 bases). The CDR3 is made up of 15 amino acids. The germline V gene has CDR1 MNHNS and CDR2 SASEGT. Trimming removed 3 bases from V and 3 bases from J, with 13 bases in between. DNA for the CDR3: TGTGCCAGCAGTGATGCGGCAGGGCTTACAGATACGCAGTATTTT. The encoded protein is CASSDAAGLTDTQYF.

V and J are TRBV6-5 and TRBJ1-4, with D possibly being TRBD1 (5 bases). The CDR3 length is 15 residues. V lost 2 bases, J lost 8 bases, and 15 bases lay in between. Germline lookup yields CDR1 MNHEY and CDR2 SVGAGI. This CDR3 is CASSYGAALGEKLFF. CDR3 sequence (DNA): TGTGCCAGCAGTTACGGGGCAGCTCTCGGGGAAAAACTGTTTTTT.

This clone was observed a few times. J is TRBJ1-2 and V is TRBV30, with a weak D call TRBD1 (5 bases). Trimming shortened V by 8 bases and J by 6 bases, and 19 bases separated the two germline ends. This CDR3 is 13 amino acids long. CDR1 is GTSNPN and CDR2 is SVGIG in the germline V gene (reference sequence). The CDR3 DNA reads as TGTGCCCGGGGGTCACAGGATGCACATGGCTACACCTTC. It specifies CARGSQDAHGYTF.

The J gene is TRBJ2-3, the V gene TRBV14; weak D call: TRBD1 (6 bases). V lost 0 bases and J lost 1, with 11 bases in between. The CDR3 runs to 16 residues. Germline V CDR1 and CDR2: SGHDN, FVKESK. CDR3 loop: CASSQEQGWGTDTQYF. DNA of the CDR3: TGTGCCAGCAGCCAAGAACAGGGATGGGGCACAGATACGCAGTATTTT.

V usage is TRBV29-1 and J usage is TRBJ2-1; 7 bases are shared with TRBD1. Germline V gene lookup returns CDR1 SQVTM and CDR2 ANQGSEA. V shed 7 bases and J 4 bases; nucleotides not matched to a gene: 10. This CDR3 region has 14 residues. CDR3 DNA: TGCAGCGCCCAAGGGGGCGGGTATTACAATGAGCAGTTCTTC. It is translated as CSAQGGGYYNEQFF.

V and J are TRBV6-5 and TRBJ2-7; D unresolved. Trimming stripped 5 bases from V and 4 bases from J, with 12 bases between. Germline V CDR1 and CDR2: MNHEY, SVGAGI. CDR3 size: 13 residues. CDR3: CASSETRLYEQYF. For the CDR3, the DNA is TGTGCCAGCAGTGAAACAAGATTATACGAGCAGTACTTC.

V and J are TRBV4-1 and TRBJ1-1; tentative D call: TRBD1 (6 bases). The CDR3 consists of 14 residues. V lost 0 bases, J lost 6 bases, and 11 bases lay in between. Per the germline V gene, CDR1 is MGHRA and CDR2 is YSYEKL. CDR3: CASSQDKTGSEAFF. CDR3 sequence (DNA): TGCGCCAGCAGCCAAGACAAAACAGGGTCTGAAGCTTTCTTT.

The rearrangement uses TRBV14 and TRBJ2-3, with TRBD2 matching over 11 bases. The CDR3 is 16 amino acids. The ends lost 2 bases at V and 6 bases at J; junction bases unmatched: 7. Germline lookup yields CDR1 SGHDN and CDR2 FVKESK. In nucleotides, the CDR3 is TGTGCCAGCAGCCAACTCCTAGCGGGGGGTGTTGATACGCAGTATTTT. Its protein is CASSQLLAGGVDTQYF.

The chain is built from TRBV30 and TRBJ2-5; 12 positions match TRBD2. V shed 5 bases and J 4 bases; nucleotides not matched to a gene: 2. Germline V lookup: CDR1 GTSNPN, CDR2 SVGIG (reference sequence). This CDR3 contains 13 residues. The CDR3 nucleotides read TGTGCCTGGGAGACTAGCGGGGGAGAGACCCAGTACTTC. Protein product: CAWETSGGETQYF.

Details on this clone: This clone may be a read error of a much larger clone one base away. Other nucleotide sequences in the sample specify the same CDR3. The chain combines TRBV6-5 with TRBJ1-5, with D perhaps TRBD1 (6 bases). There are 15 residues in the CDR3. The ends were cut back, 5 bases at V and 0 bases at J, with 11 bases in the middle. The V gene's germline CDR1 is MNHEY and CDR2 SVGAGI. Here the CDR3 reads CASSVSGDSNQPQHF. The CDR3 region has the DNA TGTGCCAGCAGTGTCTCAGGGGATAGCAATCAGCCCCAGCATTTT.

This chain joins TRBV19 and TRBJ1-1; D is unresolved. V was shortened by 4 bases and J by 1 base, with 10 bases between the two germline ends. Germline V lookup: CDR1 LNHDA, CDR2 SQIVND (reference sequence). The CDR3 runs 14 residues. CDR3: CASSKLLRNTEAFF. The DNA for the CDR3 is TGTGCCAGTAGTAAACTGCTAAGGAACACTGAAGCTTTCTTT.

The chain is built from TRBV14 and TRBJ2-6; the match to TRBD1 covers 7 bases. Germline loops: CDR1 SGHDN, CDR2 FVKESK. V shed 3 bases, J shed 11 bases, and the junction held 7 bases outside the gene matches. This CDR3 is built from 14 residues. The CDR3 region is CASSHSYRGDVLTF. DNA for the CDR3: TGTGCCAGCAGCCACTCCTACAGGGGAGACGTCCTGACTTTC.

The rearrangement uses TRBV13 and TRBJ2-7, with unresolved D. Trimming pared 4 bases from V and 1 base from J, leaving 14 bases between. The CDR3 covers 15 residues. CDR1 is PRHDT, CDR2 FYEKMQ, per germline (reference sequence). The CDR3 here is CASSSRRRLSYEQYF. The DNA of the CDR3 is TGTGCCAGCAGCTCCCGTCGGCGGCTTTCCTACGAGCAGTACTTC. The full variable domain, its missing parts supplied by reference TRBV13 and TRBJ2-7, is AAGVIQSPRHLIKEKRETATLKCYPIPRHDTVYWYQQGPGQDPQFLISFYEKMQSDKGSIPDRFSAQQFSDYHSELNMSSLELGDSALYFCASSSRRRLSYEQYFGPGTRLTVT.

This chain links TRBV7-2 with TRBJ1-3; possible D gene TRBD1, 5 bases. The CDR3 runs 18 residues. CDR1 and CDR2 from the germline V gene are SGHTA and FQGNSA. Trimming took off 0 bases at V and 0 bases at J, with 15 bases between the two ends. DNA of the CDR3: TGTGCCAGCAGCTTAGCGGGAGGGACCCCATTCTCTGGAAACACCATATATTTT. Translated: CASSLAGGTPFSGNTIYF.

This clone was counted a single time. The chain couples TRBV19 to TRBJ2-2; no reliable D call. The V end lost 7 bases, the J end lost 6 bases, and 6 bases lay between the germline ends. This CDR3 spans 11 amino acids. The germline V gene has CDR1 LNHDA and CDR2 SQIVND (reference sequence). Here the CDR3 DNA reads TGTGCCAGTATGCTAGCCGGGGAGCTGTTTTTT. Protein product: CASMLAGELFF.

The chain employs TRBV27 and TRBJ2-1; 11 positions match TRBD2. From germline, CDR1 is MNHEY and CDR2 SMNVEV (reference sequence). The V segment lost 1 base and the J segment 5 bases; nucleotides outside the gene matches: 10. This CDR3 contains 18 residues. The CDR3 region is CASSLLPDLAGGNNEQFF. CDR3 coding DNA: TGTGCCAGCAGTTTATTGCCTGATCTAGCGGGAGGAAACAATGAGCAGTTCTTC.